A selection of T cell receptor beta chains follows, all from one sample in a study of Graves' ophthalmopathy and Graves' hyperthyroidism. MiXCR, applied by TCRdb to the multiplex PCR reads, yields one record per CDR3 protein. The sample shows approximately 700,000 distinct CDR3 sequences, about two fifths of them seen only once. The sequencing sample was made of peripheral blood. The source is an adult man with Graves' ophthalmopathy. The CDR3 runs from the conserved cysteine through the conserved F or W. A D gene is named only where the DNA matches it firmly. The listing skips clone size in some rows; elsewhere it reads once, few, many or a size class.

j_call	v_call	d_call	clone_size	cdr3_nt	cdr3_aa
TRBJ1-1	TRBV5-1	NA	many	TGCGCCAGCAGCTTGTGGCCAGAAGTATCCACTGAAGCTTTCTTT	CASSLWPEVSTEAFF
TRBJ2-2	TRBV7-2	TRBD2	many	TGTGCCAGCAGCTTAGCGAAGCGGGGGACCGGGGAGCTGTTTTTT	CASSLAKRGTGELFF
TRBJ2-2	TRBV2	NA	NA	TGTGCCAGCAAGTTGGGGCTTAACACCGGGGAGCTGTTTTTT	CASKLGLNTGELFF
TRBJ1-6	TRBV20-1	TRBD1	many	TGCAGTGCTAGAGGGGAGCGGACAGGGTCATCACCCCTCCACTTT	CSARGERTGSSPLHF
TRBJ2-7	TRBV7-9	NA	NA	TGTGCCAGCAGCCCGGACACCGATCGGGAGCAGTACTTC	CASSPDTDREQYF
TRBJ2-7	TRBV19	NA	NA	TGTGCCAGTAACCATAAGGCAGGTTTCGACGAGCAGTACTTC	CASNHKAGFDEQYF
TRBJ2-6	TRBV7-8	NA	NA	TGTGCCAGCAGCTTGGAGGACAGGGCCAACGTCCTGACTTTC	CASSLEDRANVLTF
TRBJ1-5	TRBV20-1	NA	many	TGCAGTGCTAGCTATGAGGTAGATCAGCCCCAGCATTTT	CSASYEVDQPQHF
TRBJ2-7	TRBV11-2	TRBD1	NA	TGTGCCAGCAGCTTAGATATTTGGGGACAGCCCTACGAGCAGTACTTC	CASSLDIWGQPYEQYF
TRBJ1-4	TRBV11-1	NA	NA	TGTACCAGCAGCCCAGGGAAAAAACTGTTTTTT	CTSSPGKKLFF
TRBJ1-1	TRBV30	NA	few	TGTGCCTGGTCCACCCGCAGCCCGAGAGCTTTCTTT	CAWSTRSPRAFF
TRBJ2-2	TRBV2	NA	NA	TGTGCCAGCAGTGATGAGGGGGGGGAGCTGTTTTTT	CASSDEGGELFF
TRBJ1-5	TRBV24-1	TRBD1	once	TGTGCTCGGGACAGGGGAAGGGATCAGCCCCAGCATTTT	CARDRGRDQPQHF
TRBJ2-7	TRBV10-3	NA	many	TGTGCCATCAGGGGGGGTAGCTCCTACGAGCAGTACTTC	CAIRGGSSYEQYF
TRBJ2-2	TRBV7-3	TRBD2	many	TGTGCCAGCAGCTTAACATTTCCTAGCGGGGGGAACACCGGGGAGCTGTTTTTT	CASSLTFPSGGNTGELFF
TRBJ2-5	TRBV2	TRBD2	NA	TGTGCCAGCAAAGGGCCACTAGCGGGACGTGGAGAGACCCAGTACTTC	CASKGPLAGRGETQYF
TRBJ2-7	TRBV27	NA	few	TGTGCCAGCAGACGCGAGAGGGAGAGCTCCTACGAGCAGTACTTC	CASRRERESSYEQYF